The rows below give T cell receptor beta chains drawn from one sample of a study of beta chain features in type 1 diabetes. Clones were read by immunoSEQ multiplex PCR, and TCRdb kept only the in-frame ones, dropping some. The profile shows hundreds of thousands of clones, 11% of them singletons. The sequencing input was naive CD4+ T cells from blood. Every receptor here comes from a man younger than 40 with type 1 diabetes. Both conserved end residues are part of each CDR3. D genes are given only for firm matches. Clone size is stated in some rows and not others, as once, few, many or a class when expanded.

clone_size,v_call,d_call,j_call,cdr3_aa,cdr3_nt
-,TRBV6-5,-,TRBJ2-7,CASRGSGSDEQYF,TGTGCCAGCAGAGGGAGCGGGTCCGACGAGCAGTACTTC
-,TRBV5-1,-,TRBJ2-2,CASNLQGTGELFF,TGCGCCAGCAACCTGCAGGGGACCGGGGAGCTGTTTTTT
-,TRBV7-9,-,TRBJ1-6,CASSLSGYNSPLHF,TGTGCCAGCAGCTTATCCGGGTACAATTCACCCCTCCACTTT
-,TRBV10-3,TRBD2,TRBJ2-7,CAIGTSGAYEQYF,TGTGCCATCGGGACTAGCGGAGCATACGAGCAGTACTTC
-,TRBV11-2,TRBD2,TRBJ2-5,CASSPAGTSFRETQYF,TGTGCCAGCAGCCCGGCCGGGACTAGCTTTCGAGAGACCCAGTACTTC
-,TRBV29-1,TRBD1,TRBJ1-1,CSVDRVGTEAFF,TGCAGCGTCGACAGGGTGGGCACTGAAGCTTTCTTT
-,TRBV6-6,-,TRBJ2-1,CASSYLDRYPYNEQFF,TGTGCCAGCAGTTACCTTGACAGGTACCCCTACAATGAGCAGTTCTTC
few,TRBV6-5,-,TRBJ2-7,CASSYAGTYEQYF,TGTGCCAGCAGTTACGCAGGGACCTACGAGCAGTACTTC
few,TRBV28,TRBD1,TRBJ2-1,CASSPPGQGTYNEQFF,TGTGCCAGCAGTCCCCCCGGACAGGGGACGTACAATGAGCAGTTCTTC
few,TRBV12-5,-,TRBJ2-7,CASGAGANSYEQYF,TGTGCTAGTGGGGCAGGGGCCAACTCCTACGAGCAGTACTTC
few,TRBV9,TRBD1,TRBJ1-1,CASSYGQGGGTEAFF,TGTGCCAGCAGCTACGGACAGGGGGGTGGCACTGAAGCTTTCTTT
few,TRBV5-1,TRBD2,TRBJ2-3,CASSLGTSGGLTQYF,TGCGCCAGCAGCCTCGGGACTAGCGGGGGGCTTACGCAGTATTTT
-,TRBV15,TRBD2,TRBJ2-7,CATSRAGTSAYEQYF,TGTGCCACCAGCAGGGCCGGGACTAGCGCCTACGAGCAGTACTTC
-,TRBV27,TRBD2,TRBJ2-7,CASSFEAGRHTYEQYF,TGTGCCAGCAGTTTCGAAGCGGGGCGGCATACCTACGAGCAGTACTTC
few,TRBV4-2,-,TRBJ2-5,CASSQERGGQETQYF,TGTGCCAGCAGCCAAGAGAGAGGGGGCCAAGAGACCCAGTACTTC
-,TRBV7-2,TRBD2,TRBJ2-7,CASSLRTSGGAYEQYF,TGTGCCAGCAGCTTGCGGACTAGCGGGGGAGCTTACGAGCAGTACTTC
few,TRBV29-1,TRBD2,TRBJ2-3,CSVPTSGSTDTQYF,TGCAGCGTGCCGACTAGCGGGAGCACAGATACGCAGTATTTT
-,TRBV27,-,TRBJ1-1,CASSWARNTEAFF,TGTGCCAGCAGTTGGGCGAGGAACACTGAAGCTTTCTTT
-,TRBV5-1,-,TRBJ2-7,CASSLLPAGSYEQYF,TGCGCCAGCAGCCTGCTTCCTGCGGGCTCCTACGAGCAGTACTTC
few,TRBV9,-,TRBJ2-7,CASSVAGRHEQYF,TGTGCCAGCAGCGTAGCAGGGAGGCACGAGCAGTACTTC
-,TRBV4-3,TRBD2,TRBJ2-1,CASSQDRGTSSFDEQFF,TGCGCCAGCAGCCAAGATCGAGGGACTAGCAGTTTCGATGAGCAGTTCTTC
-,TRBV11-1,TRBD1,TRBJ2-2,CASRSQGTGELFF,TGTGCCAGCAGGTCACAGGGGACCGGGGAGCTGTTTTTT
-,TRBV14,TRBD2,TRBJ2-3,CASSHRLAGNTQYF,TGTGCCAGCAGCCATCGCCTAGCGGGGAATACGCAGTATTTT
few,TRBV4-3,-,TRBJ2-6,CASSQDWGLISGANVLTF,TGCGCCAGCAGCCAAGATTGGGGACTGATCTCTGGGGCCAACGTCCTGACTTTC
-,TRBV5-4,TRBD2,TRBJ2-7,CASSTTGGRYEQYF,TGTGCCAGCAGCACGACGGGGGGTCGCTACGAGCAGTACTTC
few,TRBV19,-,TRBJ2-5,CATRDSQETQYF,TGTGCCACAAGGGACTCTCAAGAGACCCAGTACTTC